This T cell receptor beta chain was obtained from a study of cytomegalovirus exposure and HLA in healthy donors. The germline V gene encodes CDR1 LGHNA and CDR2 YNFKEQ. The ends were cut back, 4 bases at V and 0 bases at J, with 12 bases in the middle. This CDR3 is 15 amino acids long. Study-level findings and limits: Specific recognition of CMV antigens was confirmed in vitro for a few chains (all CMV-associated). In a later analysis, compared with equally common non-associated chains, HLA-associated beta chains were more expanded. In terms of immune exposure information, only CMV serostatus was available.

Healthy individuals who donated bone marrow served as the donors. In regard to this clone: Its antigen is still unknown.

It was with 60 Vbeta and 13 Jbeta primers that the PCR ran. Data came from immunoSEQ multiplex PCR; TCRdb stores just in-frame clones and leaves some out. This sample's table reports around 70,000 clones. The sequenced sample was PBMCs. The sequence came from a man aged 40-49 years in good health and CMV-seronegative. The chain employs TRBV4-2 and TRBJ1-1, with D possibly TRBD1 on 6 matching bases. The CDR3 nucleotides are TGTGCCAGCAGCCCTAGGACAGAAATGAACACTGAAGCTTTCTTT. This gives the protein CASSPRTEMNTEAFF.